Below, one T cell receptor (beta chain) is given with its context. Its target is unknown. The data belong to a study of shared clonotypes between healthy human individuals. Regarding the study as a whole: On the whole, naive subsets had larger estimated richness than memory subsets had.

The CDR3 is 13 amino acids. The J segment lost 6 bases and the V segment lost 6 bases, leaving 6 bases of the junction unmatched. Germline V lookup: CDR1 SNHLY, CDR2 FYNNEI. Sequencing was performed with immunoSEQ multiplex PCR; in TCRdb, only in-frame clones are kept and a portion is missing. The table shows about 2.3 million clones, with about 90% occurring only once. This receptor was identified in a young man in good health. Some clones in this sample may be carry-over from other donors' samples. The sample consisted of naive CD4+ T cells from PBMCs. Documented subset: CD45RA+ positively selected. The chain joins TRBV2 to TRBJ2-7; TRBD1 matches 9 bases. The DNA of the CDR3 is TGTGCCAGCAGGCTCGACAGGGGGGGCGAGCAGTACTTC. Amino acid sequence: CASRLDRGGEQYF.